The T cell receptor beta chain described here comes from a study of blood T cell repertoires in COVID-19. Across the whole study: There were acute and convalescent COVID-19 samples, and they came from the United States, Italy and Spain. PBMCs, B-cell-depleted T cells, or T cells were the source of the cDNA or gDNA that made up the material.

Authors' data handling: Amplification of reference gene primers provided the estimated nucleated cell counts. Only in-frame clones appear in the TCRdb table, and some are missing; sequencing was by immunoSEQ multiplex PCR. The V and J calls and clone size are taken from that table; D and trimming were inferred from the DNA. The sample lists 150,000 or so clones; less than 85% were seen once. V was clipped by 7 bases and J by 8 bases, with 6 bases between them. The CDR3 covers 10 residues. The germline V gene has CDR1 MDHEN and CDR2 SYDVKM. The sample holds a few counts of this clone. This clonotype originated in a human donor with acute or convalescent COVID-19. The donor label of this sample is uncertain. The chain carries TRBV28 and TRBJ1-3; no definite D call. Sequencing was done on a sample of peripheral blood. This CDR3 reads CASKEDTIYF. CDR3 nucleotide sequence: TGTGCCAGCAAAGAGGACACCATATATTTT. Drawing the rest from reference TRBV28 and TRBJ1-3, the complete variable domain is DVKVTQSSRYLVKRTGEKVFLECVQDMDHENMFWYRQDPGLGLRLIYFSYDVKMKEKGDIPEGYSVSREKKERFSLILESASTNQTSMYLCASKEDTIYFGEGSWLTVV.